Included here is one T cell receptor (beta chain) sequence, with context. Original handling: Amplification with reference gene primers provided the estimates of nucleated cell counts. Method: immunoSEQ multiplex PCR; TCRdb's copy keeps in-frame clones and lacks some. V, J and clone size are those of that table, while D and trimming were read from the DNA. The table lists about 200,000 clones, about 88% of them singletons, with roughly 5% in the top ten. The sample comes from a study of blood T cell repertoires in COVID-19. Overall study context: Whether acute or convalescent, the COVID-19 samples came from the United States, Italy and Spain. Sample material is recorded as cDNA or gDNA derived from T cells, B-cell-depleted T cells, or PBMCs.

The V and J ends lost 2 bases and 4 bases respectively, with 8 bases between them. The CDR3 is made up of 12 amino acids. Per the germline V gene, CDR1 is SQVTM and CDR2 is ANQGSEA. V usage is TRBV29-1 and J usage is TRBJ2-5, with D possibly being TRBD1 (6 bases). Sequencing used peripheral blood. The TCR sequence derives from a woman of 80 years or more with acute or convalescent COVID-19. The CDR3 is CSVETGSETQYF. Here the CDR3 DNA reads TGCAGCGTTGAAACAGGGTCAGAGACCCAGTACTTC. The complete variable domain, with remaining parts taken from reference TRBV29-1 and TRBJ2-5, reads SAVISQKPSRDICQRGTSLTIQCQVDSQVTMMFWYRQQPGQSLTLIATANQGSEATYESGFVIDKFPISRPNLTFSTLTVSNMSPEDSSIYLCSVETGSETQYFGPGTRLLVL.